This entry is about one T cell receptor beta chain. Its matching antigen is unknown. These data originate in a study of PD-L1 blockade in urothelial cancer. The time point was: pretreatment peripheral blood. Study-wide findings and caveats: Improved survival was predicted by pretreatment blood TCR clonality below the median.

The CDR3 length is 16 residues. V was trimmed by 0 bases and J by 0 bases, leaving 8 bases between them. In germline, CDR1 is LGHNA, CDR2 YNFKEQ. Added to each PCR by spiking were synthetic TCR analog templates. The assay was immunoSEQ multiplex PCR, and TCRdb's table has in-frame clones only and misses some. The sample contains about 45,000 clones, around nine tenths of which appear only once. The specimen was PBMCs, collected around atezolizumab (anti-PD-L1) treatment. This chain connects TRBV4-2 to TRBJ2-2; D perhaps matches TRBD2 (6 bases). The sequence was collected from a donor aged 40 or older with urothelial cancer. CDR3 residues: CASSQEAGPNTGELFF. The CDR3 bases are TGTGCCAGCAGCCAAGAGGCGGGGCCGAACACCGGGGAGCTGTTTTTT.